The clone carrying this T cell receptor beta chain was found once. The antigen is unknown. The data stem from a study of cytomegalovirus exposure and HLA in healthy donors. Whole-study context: T cells numbering around 180 million yielded some 120 million unique TCR beta sequences in an earlier analysis. The study's findings and limits: There were some 150 TCR beta chains listed as cytomegalovirus-associated. Using the classifier, cytomegalovirus status was reportedly diagnosed with high specificity and sensitivity.

The PCR had 60 Vbeta and 13 Jbeta primers. Method: immunoSEQ multiplex PCR; TCRdb's copy keeps in-frame clones and lacks some. The table records 110,000 to 150,000 clones, about 80% of them present only once. This CDR3 region has 12 residues. V shed 4 bases and J shed 5 bases, with 10 bases lying between them. Germline V gene sequence: CDR1 GTSNPN, CDR2 SVGIG (reference sequence). This sequence was found in a male donor in good health and CMV-seropositive. The rearrangement uses TRBV30 and TRBJ2-3; tentative D call: TRBD1 (5 bases). The sample taken for sequencing was PBMCs. CDR3 region: CAWTRTRDTQYF. The CDR3 DNA reads TGTGCCTGGACCAGGACACGAGATACGCAGTATTTT.